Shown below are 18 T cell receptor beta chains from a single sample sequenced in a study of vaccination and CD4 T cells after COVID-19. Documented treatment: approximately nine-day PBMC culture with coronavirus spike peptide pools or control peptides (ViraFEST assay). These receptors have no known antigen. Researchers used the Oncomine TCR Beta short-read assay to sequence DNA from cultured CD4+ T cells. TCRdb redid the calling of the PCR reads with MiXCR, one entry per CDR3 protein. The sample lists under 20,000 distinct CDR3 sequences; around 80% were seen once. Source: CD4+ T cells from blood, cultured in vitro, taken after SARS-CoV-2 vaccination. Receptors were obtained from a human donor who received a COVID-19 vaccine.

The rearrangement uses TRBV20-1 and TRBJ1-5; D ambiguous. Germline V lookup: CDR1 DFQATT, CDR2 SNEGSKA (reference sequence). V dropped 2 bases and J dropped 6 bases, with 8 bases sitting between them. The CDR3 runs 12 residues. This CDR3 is CSARRGFQPQHF. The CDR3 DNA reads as TGCAGTGCTAGACGGGGATTTCAGCCCCAGCATTTT.

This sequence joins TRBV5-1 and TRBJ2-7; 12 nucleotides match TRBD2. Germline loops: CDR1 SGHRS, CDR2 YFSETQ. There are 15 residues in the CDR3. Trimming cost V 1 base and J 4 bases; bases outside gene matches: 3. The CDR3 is CASSLTSGGTYEQYF. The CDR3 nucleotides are TGCGCCAGCAGCTTGACTAGCGGGGGGACATACGAGCAGTACTTC.

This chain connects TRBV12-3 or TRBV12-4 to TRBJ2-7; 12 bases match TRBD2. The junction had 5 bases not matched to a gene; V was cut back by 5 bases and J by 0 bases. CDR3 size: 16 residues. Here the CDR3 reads CASSLLGLAGSYEQYF. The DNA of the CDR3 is TGTGCCAGCAGTCTCCTGGGACTAGCGGGCTCCTACGAGCAGTACTTC.

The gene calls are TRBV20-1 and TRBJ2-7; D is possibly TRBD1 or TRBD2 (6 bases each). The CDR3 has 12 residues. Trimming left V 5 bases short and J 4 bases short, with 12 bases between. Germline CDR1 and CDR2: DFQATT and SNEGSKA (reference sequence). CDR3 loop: CSAGRGGYEQYF. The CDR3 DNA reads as TGCAGTGCTGGCAGGGGAGGATACGAGCAGTACTTC.

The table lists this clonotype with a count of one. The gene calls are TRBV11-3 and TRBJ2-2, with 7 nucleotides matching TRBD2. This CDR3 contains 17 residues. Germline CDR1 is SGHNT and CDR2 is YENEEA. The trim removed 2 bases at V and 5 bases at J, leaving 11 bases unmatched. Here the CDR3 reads CASSLQRGASRTGELFF. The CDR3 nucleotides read TGTGCCAGCAGCTTACAGCGGGGAGCCTCTAGAACCGGGGAGCTGTTTTTT.

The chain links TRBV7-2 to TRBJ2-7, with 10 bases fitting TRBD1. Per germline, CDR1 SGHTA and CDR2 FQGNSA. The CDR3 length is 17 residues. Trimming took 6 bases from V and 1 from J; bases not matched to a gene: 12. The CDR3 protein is CASRYLRGQGVSYEQYF. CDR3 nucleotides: TGTGCCAGCAGATACCTTCGCGGACAGGGGGTATCCTACGAGCAGTACTTC. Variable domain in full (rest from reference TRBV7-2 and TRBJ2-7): GAGVSQSPSNKVTEKGKDVELRCDPISGHTALYWYRQSLGQGLEFLIYFQGNSAPDKSGLPSDRFSAERTGGSVSTLTIQRTQQEDSAVYLCASRYLRGQGVSYEQYFGPGTRLTVT.

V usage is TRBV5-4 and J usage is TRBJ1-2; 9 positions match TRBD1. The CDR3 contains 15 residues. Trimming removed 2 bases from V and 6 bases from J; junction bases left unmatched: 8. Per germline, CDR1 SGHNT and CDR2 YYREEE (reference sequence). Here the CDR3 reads CASSLTGTGLNGYTF. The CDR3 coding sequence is TGTGCCAGCAGCTTAACCGGGACAGGGCTTAATGGCTACACCTTC.

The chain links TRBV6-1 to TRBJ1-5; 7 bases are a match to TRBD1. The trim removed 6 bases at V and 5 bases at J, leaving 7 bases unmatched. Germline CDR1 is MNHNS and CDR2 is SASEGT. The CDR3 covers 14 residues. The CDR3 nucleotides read TGTGCCAGCAGATTAGGGGGCGCAGATCAGCCCCAGCATTTT. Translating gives CASRLGGADQPQHF.

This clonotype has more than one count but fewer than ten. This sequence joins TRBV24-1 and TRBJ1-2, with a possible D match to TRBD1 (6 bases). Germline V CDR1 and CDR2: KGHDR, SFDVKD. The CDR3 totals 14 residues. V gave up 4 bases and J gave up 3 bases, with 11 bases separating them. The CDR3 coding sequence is TGTGCCACCAGTGAGAATAACAGGGACTATGGCTACACCTTC. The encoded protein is CATSENNRDYGYTF.

The chain's CDR3 is CASSLGQEDGYTF. In DNA form, the CDR3 reads TGTGCCAGCAGTTTGGGACAGGAGGATGGCTACACCTTC. The V gene is TRBV6-5, the J gene TRBJ1-2; 8 nucleotides align to TRBD1. V lost 4 bases and J lost 6; bases outside the gene matches: 4. Germline CDR1 is MNHEY and CDR2 is SVGAGI. The CDR3 is 13 amino acids.

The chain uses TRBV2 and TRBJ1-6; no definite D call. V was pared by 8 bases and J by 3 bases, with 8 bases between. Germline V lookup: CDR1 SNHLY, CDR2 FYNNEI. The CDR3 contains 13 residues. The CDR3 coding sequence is TGTGCCAGCCGGCGGAACTATAATTCACCCCTCCACTTT. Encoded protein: CASRRNYNSPLHF.

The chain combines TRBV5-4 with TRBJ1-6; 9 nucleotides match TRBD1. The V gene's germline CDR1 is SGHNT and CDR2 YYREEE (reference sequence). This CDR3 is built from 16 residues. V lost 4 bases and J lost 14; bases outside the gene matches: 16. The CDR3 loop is CASSAKTGTGHNSLHF. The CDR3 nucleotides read TGTGCCAGCAGCGCCAAGACCGGGACAGGGCATAATTCCCTCCACTTT. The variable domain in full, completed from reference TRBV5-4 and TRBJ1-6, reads ETGVTQSPTHLIKTRGQQVTLRCSSQSGHNTVSWYQQALGQGPQFIFQYYREEENGRGNFPPRFSGLQFPNYSSELNVNALELDDSALYLCASSAKTGTGHNSLHFGNGTRLTVT.

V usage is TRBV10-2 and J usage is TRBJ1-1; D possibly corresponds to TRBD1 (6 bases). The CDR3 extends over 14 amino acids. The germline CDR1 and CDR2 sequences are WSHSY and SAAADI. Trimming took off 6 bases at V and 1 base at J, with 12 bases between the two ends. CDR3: CASSAGTSNTEAFF. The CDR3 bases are TGCGCCAGCAGCGCCGGGACATCGAACACTGAAGCTTTCTTT.

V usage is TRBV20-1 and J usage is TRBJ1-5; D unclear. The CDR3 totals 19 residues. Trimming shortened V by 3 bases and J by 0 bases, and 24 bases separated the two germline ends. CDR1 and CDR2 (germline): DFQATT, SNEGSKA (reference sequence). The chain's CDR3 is CSARDVVGDSTYSNQPQHF. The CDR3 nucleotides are TGCAGTGCTAGGGATGTTGTCGGCGACTCAACGTATAGCAATCAGCCCCAGCATTTT.

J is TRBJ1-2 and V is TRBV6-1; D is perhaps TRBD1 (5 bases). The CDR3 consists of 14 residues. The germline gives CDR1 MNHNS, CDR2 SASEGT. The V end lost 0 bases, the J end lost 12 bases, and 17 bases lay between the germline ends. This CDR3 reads CASSEAGPGTRDTF. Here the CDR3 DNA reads TGTGCCAGCAGTGAAGCGGGACCCGGGACTAGGGACACCTTC.

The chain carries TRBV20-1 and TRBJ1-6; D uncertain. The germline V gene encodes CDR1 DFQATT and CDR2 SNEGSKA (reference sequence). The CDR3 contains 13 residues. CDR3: CSARGRKDSPLHF. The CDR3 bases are TGCAGCGCCAGAGGGCGAAAGGATTCACCCCTCCACTTT.

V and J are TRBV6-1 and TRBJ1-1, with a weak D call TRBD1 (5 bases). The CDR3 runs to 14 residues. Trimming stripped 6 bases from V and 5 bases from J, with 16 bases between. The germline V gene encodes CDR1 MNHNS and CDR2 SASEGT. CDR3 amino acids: CASRTLQGLTEAFF. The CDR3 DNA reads TGTGCCAGCAGGACCTTGCAGGGTTTGACTGAAGCTTTCTTT.

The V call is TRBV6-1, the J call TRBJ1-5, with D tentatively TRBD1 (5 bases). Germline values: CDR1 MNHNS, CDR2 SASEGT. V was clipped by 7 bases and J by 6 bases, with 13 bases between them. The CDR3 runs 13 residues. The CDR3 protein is CASMSGLGQPQHF. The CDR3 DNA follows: TGTGCCAGCATGTCAGGGTTGGGTCAGCCCCAGCATTTT.